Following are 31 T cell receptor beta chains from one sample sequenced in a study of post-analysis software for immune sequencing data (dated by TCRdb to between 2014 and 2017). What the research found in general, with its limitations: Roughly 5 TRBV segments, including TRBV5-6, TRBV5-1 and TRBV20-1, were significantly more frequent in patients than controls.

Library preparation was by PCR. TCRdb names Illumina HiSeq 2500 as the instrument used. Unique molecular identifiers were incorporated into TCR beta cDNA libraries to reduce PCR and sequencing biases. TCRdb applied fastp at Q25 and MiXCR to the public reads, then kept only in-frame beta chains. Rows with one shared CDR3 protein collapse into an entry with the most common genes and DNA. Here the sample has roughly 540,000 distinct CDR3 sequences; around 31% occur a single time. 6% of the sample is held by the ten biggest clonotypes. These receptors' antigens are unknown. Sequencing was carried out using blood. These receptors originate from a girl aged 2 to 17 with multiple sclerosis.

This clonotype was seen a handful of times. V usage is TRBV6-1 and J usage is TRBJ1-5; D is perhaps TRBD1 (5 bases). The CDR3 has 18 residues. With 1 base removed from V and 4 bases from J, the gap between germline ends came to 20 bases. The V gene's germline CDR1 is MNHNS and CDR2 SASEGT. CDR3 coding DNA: TGTGCCAGCAGTGAAGGTATCGGTCTCAATGGGGCGAATCAGCCCCAGCATTTT. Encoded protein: CASSEGIGLNGANQPQHF.

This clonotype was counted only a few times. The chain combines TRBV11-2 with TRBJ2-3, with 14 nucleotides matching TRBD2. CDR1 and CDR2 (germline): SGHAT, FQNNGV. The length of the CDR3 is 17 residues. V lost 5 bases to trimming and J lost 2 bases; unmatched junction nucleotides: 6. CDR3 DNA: TGTGCCAGCAGCCGACCGGGACTAGCGGGAGTCACAGATACGCAGTATTTT. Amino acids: CASSRPGLAGVTDTQYF.

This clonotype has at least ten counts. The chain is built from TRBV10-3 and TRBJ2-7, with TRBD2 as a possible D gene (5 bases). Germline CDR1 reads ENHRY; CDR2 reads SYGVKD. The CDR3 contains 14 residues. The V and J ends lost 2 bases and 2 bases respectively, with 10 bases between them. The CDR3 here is CAISEGLGAYEQYF. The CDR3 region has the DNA TGTGCCATCAGTGAGGGACTCGGGGCCTACGAGCAGTACTTC.

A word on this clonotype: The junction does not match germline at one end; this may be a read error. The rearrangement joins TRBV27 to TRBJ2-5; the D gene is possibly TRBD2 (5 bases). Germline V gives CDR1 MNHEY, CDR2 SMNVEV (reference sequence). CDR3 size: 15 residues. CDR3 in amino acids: CASRDRSGGEETQYF. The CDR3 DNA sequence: TGCGCCAGCAGAGACCGCTCCGGAGGCGAAGAGACCCAGTACTTC.

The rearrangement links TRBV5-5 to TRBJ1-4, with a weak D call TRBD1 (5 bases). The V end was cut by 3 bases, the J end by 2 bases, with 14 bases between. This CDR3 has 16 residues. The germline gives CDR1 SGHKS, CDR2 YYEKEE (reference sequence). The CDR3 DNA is TGTGCCAGCAGCTCCGACGGAGGGGAGACTAATGAAAAACTGTTTTTT. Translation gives CASSSDGGETNEKLFF. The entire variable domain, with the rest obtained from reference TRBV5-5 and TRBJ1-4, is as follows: DAGVTQSPTHLIKTRGQQVTLRCSPISGHKSVSWYQQVLGQGPQFIFQYYEKEERGRGNFPDRFSARQFPNYSSELNVNALLLGDSALYLCASSSDGGETNEKLFFGSGTQLSVL.

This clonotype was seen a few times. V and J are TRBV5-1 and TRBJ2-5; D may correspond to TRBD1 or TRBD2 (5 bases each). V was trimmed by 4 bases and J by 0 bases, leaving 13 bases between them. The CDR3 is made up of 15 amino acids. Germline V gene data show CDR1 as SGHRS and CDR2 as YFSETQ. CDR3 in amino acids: CASSHRPGYQETQYF. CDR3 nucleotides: TGCGCCAGCAGCCACAGGCCGGGGTACCAAGAGACCCAGTACTTC.

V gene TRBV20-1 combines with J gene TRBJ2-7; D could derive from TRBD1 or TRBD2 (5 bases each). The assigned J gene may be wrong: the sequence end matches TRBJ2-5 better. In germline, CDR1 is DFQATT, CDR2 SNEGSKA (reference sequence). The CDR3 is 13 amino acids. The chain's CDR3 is CSARVEGPETQYF. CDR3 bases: TGCAGTGCTAGAGTCGAGGGACCGGAGACCCAGTACTTC.

CDR3 in amino acids: CATSSWGPGKNEKLFF. The DNA of the CDR3 is TGTGCCACCAGCAGCTGGGGGCCGGGGAAGAATGAAAAACTGTTTTTT. V usage is TRBV15 and J usage is TRBJ1-4, with D possibly TRBD1 on 6 matching bases. Germline CDR1 LNHNV, CDR2 YYDKDF (reference sequence). Trimming removed 3 bases from V and 5 bases from J, with 16 bases in between. The CDR3 has 16 amino acids.

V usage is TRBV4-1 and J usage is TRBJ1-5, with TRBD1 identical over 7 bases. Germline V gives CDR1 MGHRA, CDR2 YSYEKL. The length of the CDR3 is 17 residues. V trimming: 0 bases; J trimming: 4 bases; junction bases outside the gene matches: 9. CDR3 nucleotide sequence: TGCGCCAGCAGCCAAGATCCACAGGGGCGGACAAATCAGCCCCAGCATTTT. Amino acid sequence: CASSQDPQGRTNQPQHF.

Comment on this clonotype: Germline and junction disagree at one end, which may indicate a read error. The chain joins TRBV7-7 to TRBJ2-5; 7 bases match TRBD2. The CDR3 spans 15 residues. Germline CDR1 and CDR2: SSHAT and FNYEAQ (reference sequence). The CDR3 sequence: CASSLVGGIQETQYF. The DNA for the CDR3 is TGTGCTAGCAGCTTAGTCGGGGGGATCCAAGAGACCCAGTACTTC.

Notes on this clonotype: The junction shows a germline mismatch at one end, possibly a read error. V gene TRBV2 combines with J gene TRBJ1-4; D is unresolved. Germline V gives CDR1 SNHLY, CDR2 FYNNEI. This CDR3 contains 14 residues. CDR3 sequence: CASGDTAGNEKLFF. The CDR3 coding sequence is TGTGCCAGCGGTGACACGGCGGGAAATGAAAAACTGTTTTTT. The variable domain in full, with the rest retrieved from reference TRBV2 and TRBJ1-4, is EPEVTQTPSHQVTQMGQEVILRCVPISNHLYFYWYRQILGQKVEFLVSFYNNEISEKSEIFDDQFSVERPDGSNFTLKIRSTKLEDSAMYFCASGDTAGNEKLFFGSGTQLSVL.

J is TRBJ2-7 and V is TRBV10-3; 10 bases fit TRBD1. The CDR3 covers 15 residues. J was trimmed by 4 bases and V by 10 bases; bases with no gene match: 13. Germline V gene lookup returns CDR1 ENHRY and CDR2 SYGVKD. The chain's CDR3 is CATSFPGQGIYEQYF. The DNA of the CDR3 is TGTGCCACTTCATTCCCGGGACAGGGGATATACGAGCAGTACTTC.

The CDR3 here is CASRRTSGGMEQYF. The CDR3 DNA reads TGTGCCAGCAGGAGGACTAGCGGGGGGATGGAGCAGTACTTC. The chain recombines TRBV6-5 with TRBJ2-5, with TRBD2 identical over 14 bases. Looked up from germline, CDR1 is MNHEY and CDR2 is SVGAGI. The CDR3 extends over 14 amino acids. After removal of 6 bases from V and 11 bases from J, the junction contained 8 bases not matched to a gene.

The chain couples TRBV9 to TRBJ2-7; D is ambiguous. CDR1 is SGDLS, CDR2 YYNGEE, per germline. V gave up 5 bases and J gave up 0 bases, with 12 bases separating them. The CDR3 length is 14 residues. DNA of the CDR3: TGTGCCAGCAGTAATCCAGGAAGCTCCTACGAGCAGTACTTC. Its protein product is CASSNPGSSYEQYF.

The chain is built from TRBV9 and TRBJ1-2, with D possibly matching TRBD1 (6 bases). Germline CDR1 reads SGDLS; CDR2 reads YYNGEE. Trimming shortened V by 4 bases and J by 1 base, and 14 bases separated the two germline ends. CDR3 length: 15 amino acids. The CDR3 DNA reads TGTGCCAGCAGCCTCCCCAGGGGATATAACTATGGCTACACCTTC. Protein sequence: CASSLPRGYNYGYTF.

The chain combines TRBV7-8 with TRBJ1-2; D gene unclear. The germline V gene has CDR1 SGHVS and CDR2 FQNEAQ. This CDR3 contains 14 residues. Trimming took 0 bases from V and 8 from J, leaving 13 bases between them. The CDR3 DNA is TGTGCCAGCAGCTTAGCGTCGGCTAATCGGGGCTACACCTTC. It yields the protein CASSLASANRGYTF. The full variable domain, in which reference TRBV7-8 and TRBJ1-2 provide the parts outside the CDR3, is GAGVSQSPRYKVAKRGQDVALRCDPISGHVSLFWYQQALGQGPEFLTYFQNEAQLDKSGLPSDRFFAERPEGSVSTLKIQRTQQEDSAVYLCASSLASANRGYTFGSGTRLTVV.

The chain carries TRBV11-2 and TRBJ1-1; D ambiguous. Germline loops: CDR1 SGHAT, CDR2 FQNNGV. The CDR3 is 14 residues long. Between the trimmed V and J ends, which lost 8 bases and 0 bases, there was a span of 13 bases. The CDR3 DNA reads TGTGCCAGCGCGGTCGGCAGCCTGAACACTGAAGCTTTCTTT. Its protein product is CASAVGSLNTEAFF. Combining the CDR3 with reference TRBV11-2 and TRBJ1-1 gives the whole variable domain EAGVAQSPRYKIIEKRQSVAFWCNPISGHATLYWYQQILGQGPKLLIQFQNNGVVDDSQLPKDRFSAERLKGVDSTLKIQPAKLEDSAVYLCASAVGSLNTEAFFGQGTRLTVV.

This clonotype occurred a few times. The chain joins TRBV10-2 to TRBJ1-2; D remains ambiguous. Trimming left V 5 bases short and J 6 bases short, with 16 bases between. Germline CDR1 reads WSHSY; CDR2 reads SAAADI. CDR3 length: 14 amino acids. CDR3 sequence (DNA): TGCGCCAGCAGTCGGCAGCGGGGTCGGGATGGCTACACCTTC. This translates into CASSRQRGRDGYTF.

This CDR3 reads CARGLSGEYEQFF. CDR3 sequence (DNA): TGCGCCAGGGGACTATCGGGGGAATATGAGCAGTTCTTC. The gene calls are TRBV5-1 and TRBJ2-1; 7 nucleotides match TRBD2. V trimming: 8 bases; J trimming: 8 bases; junction bases outside the gene matches: 10. There are 13 residues in the CDR3. From germline, CDR1 is SGHRS and CDR2 YFSETQ. The complete variable domain, with remaining parts taken from reference TRBV5-1 and TRBJ2-1, reads KAGVTQTPRYLIKTRGQQVTLSCSPISGHRSVSWYQQTPGQGLQFLFEYFSETQRNKGNFPGRFSGRQFSNSRSEMNVSTLELGDSALYLCARGLSGEYEQFFGPGTRLTVL.

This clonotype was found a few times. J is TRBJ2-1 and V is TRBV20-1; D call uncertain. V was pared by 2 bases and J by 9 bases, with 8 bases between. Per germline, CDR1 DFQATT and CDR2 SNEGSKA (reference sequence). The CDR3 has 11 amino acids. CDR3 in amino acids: CSARLVREQFF. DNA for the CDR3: TGCAGTGCTAGATTGGTACGTGAGCAGTTCTTC.

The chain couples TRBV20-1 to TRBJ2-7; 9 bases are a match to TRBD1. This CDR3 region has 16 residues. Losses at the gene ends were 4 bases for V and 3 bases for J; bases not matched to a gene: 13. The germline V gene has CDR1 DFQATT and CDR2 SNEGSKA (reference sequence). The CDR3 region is CSATTPRQGGYYEQYF. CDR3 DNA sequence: TGCAGTGCTACTACACCGAGACAGGGGGGATACTACGAGCAGTACTTC.

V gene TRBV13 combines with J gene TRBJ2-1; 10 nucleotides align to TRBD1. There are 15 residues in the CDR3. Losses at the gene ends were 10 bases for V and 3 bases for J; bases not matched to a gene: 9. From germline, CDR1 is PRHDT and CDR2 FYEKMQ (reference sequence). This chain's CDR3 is CATHIDRGHYNEQFF. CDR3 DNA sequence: TGTGCCACTCACATCGACAGGGGGCACTACAATGAGCAGTTCTTC. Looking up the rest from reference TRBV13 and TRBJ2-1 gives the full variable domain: AAGVIQSPRHLIKEKRETATLKCYPIPRHDTVYWYQQGPGQDPQFLISFYEKMQSDKGSIPDRFSAQQFSDYHSELNMSSLELGDSALYFCATHIDRGHYNEQFFGPGTRLTVL.

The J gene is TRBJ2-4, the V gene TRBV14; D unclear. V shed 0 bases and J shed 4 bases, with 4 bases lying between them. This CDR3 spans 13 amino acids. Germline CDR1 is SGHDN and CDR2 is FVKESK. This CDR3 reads CASSQEEKNIQYF. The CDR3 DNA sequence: TGTGCCAGCAGCCAAGAAGAAAAAAACATTCAGTACTTC. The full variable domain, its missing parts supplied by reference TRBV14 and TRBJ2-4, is EAGVTQFPSHSVIEKGQTVTLRCDPISGHDNLYWYRRVMGKEIKFLLHFVKESKQDESGMPNNRFLAERTGGTYSTLKVQPAELEDSGVYFCASSQEEKNIQYFGAGTRLSVL.

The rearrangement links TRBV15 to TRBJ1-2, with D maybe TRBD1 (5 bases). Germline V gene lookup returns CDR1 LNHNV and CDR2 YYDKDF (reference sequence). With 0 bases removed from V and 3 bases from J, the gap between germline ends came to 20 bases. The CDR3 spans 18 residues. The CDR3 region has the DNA TGTGCCACCAGCAGAGATCTTTTAGGAAGGGGTCGGGACTATGGCTACACCTTC. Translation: CATSRDLLGRGRDYGYTF.

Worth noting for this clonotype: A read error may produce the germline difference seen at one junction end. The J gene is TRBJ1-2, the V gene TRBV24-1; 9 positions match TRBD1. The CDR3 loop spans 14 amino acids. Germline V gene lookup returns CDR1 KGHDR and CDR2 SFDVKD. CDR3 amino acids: CVTSEPTGGYGYTF. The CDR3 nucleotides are TGTGTCACCAGTGAGCCGACAGGGGGCTATGGCTACACCTTC.

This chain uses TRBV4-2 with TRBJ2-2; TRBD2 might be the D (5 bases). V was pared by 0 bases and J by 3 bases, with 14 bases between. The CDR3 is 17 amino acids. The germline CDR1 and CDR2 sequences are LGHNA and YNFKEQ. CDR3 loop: CASSQDIANGDTGELFF. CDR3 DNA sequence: TGTGCCAGCAGCCAAGATATCGCCAACGGGGACACCGGGGAGCTGTTTTTT.

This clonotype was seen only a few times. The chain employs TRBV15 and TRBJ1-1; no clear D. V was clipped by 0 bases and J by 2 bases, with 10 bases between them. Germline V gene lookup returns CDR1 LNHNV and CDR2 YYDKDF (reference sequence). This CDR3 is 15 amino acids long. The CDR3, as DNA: TGTGCCACCAGCAGAGACCTTCAGATCAACACTGAAGCTTTCTTT. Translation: CATSRDLQINTEAFF.

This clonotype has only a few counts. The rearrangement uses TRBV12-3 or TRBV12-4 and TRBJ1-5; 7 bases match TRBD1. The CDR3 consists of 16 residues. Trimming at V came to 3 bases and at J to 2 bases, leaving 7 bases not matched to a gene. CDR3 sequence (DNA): TGTGCCAGCAGTTTCGTGGCAGGGGGTGGCAATCAGCCCCAGCATTTT. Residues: CASSFVAGGGNQPQHF.

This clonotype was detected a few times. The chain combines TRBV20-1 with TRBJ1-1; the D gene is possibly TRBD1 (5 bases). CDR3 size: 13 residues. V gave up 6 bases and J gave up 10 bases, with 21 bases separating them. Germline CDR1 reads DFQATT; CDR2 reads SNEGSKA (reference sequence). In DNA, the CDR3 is TGCAGTGCCACGGAGACAGCCCGTATTGGAGCTTTCTTT. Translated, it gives CSATETARIGAFF.

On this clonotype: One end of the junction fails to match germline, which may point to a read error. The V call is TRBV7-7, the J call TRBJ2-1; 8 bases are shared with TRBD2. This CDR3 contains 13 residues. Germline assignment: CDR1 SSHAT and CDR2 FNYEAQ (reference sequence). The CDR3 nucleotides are TGTGCTAGCAGCTCCGGGACTAGTAATGAGCAGTTCTTC. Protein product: CASSSGTSNEQFF.

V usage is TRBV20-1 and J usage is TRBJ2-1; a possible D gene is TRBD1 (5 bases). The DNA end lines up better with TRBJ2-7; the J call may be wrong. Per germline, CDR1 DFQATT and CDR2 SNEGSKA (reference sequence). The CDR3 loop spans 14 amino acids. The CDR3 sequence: CSASRQISYNEQYF. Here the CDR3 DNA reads TGCAGTGCTAGTCGACAGATTTCCTACAATGAGCAGTACTTC.